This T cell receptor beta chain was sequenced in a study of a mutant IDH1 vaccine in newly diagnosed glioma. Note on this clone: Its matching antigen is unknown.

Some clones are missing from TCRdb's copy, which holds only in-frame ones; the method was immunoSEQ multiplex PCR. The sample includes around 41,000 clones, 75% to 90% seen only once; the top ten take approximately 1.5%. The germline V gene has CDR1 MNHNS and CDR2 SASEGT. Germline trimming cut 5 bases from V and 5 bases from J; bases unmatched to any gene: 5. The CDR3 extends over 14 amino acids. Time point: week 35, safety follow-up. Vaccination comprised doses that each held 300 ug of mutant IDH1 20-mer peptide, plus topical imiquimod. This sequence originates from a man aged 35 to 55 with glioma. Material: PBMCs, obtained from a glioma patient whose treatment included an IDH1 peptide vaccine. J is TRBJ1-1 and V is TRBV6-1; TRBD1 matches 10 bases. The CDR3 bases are TGTGCCAGCAGTTGGGACAGGGGAGGAACTGAAGCTTTCTTT. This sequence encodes CASSWDRGGTEAFF.